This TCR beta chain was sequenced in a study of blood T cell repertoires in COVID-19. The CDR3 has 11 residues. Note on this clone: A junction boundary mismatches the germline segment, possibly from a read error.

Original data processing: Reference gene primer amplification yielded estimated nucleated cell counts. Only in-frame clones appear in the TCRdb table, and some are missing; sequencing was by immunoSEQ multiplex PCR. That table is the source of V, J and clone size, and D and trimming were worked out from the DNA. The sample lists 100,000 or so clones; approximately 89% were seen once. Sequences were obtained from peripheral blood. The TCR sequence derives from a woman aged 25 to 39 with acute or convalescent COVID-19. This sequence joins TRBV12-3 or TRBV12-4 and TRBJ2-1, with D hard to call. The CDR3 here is CASSAYNEQFF. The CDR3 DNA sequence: TGTGCCAGCAGTGCCTATAATGAGCAGTTCTTC.